A single sample gave rise to the 23 T cell receptor beta chains below, sequenced in a study of post-analysis software for immune sequencing data. Regarding the study as a whole: Higher frequency in patients than in controls was seen for roughly 5 TRBV segments, with TRBV5-6, TRBV5-1 and TRBV20-1 among them.

Their antigen targets remain unknown. Libraries were made from TCR beta cDNA, and they carried unique molecular identifiers. TCRdb re-called the PCR reads with MiXCR, one entry per CDR3 protein. The profile shows approximately 160,000 distinct CDR3 sequences, 25% to 35% of them singletons. Sequencing used blood. The receptors come from a girl between 10 and 17 years old with multiple sclerosis.

This clonotype was seen many times. This chain links TRBV20-1 with TRBJ2-3; TRBD2 agrees at 7 bases. CDR3 length: 13 amino acids. V gave up 6 bases and J gave up 4 bases; unmatched junction bases: 7. Germline values: CDR1 DFQATT, CDR2 SNEGSKA (reference sequence). CDR3 nucleotide sequence: TGCAGTGCAACGGGGAGGGCCTCAGATACGCAGTATTTT. As protein: CSATGRASDTQYF.

The sample holds many counts of this clonotype. The CDR3 coding sequence is TGTGCCAGCAGCTTAGCTTATAGCACAGATACGCAGTATTTT. Residues: CASSLAYSTDTQYF. The V call is TRBV7-9, the J call TRBJ2-3; D is unclear. Per germline, CDR1 SEHNR and CDR2 FQNEAQ (reference sequence). There are 14 residues in the CDR3. Trimming took off 0 bases at V and 0 bases at J, with 4 bases between the two ends.

About this clonotype: A single base separates this from a much larger clone, so it may be a read error. The rearrangement links TRBV12-3 or TRBV12-4 to TRBJ2-1, with 8 positions matching TRBD1. With V trimmed by 4 bases and J by 8 bases, 10 bases remained unmatched. CDR3 length: 15 amino acids. CDR3 protein: CASSSTGGKYDEQFF. For the CDR3, the DNA is TGTGCCAGCAGTTCAACAGGGGGGAAGTACGATGAGCAGTTCTTC.

This clonotype was counted between two and nine times. A read error may be the cause here, since a much bigger clone is one base away. The CDR3 bases are TGCGCCAGCGGCCAAGAATCCGCCGGGCCAAAGTACTTC. This codes for CASGQESAGPKYF. The V and J genes are TRBV4-1 and TRBJ2-4; D unclear. Germline V gene lookup returns CDR1 MGHRA and CDR2 YSYEKL. This CDR3 comprises 13 residues.

The V and J genes are TRBV7-9 and TRBJ2-6; no definite D call. Looked up from germline, CDR1 is SEHNR and CDR2 is FQNEAQ (reference sequence). This CDR3 spans 15 amino acids. With 2 bases removed from V and 3 bases from J, the gap between germline ends came to 8 bases. This CDR3 is CASSLMRSGANVLTF. The CDR3 nucleotides read TGTGCCAGCAGCTTAATGAGAAGTGGGGCCAACGTCCTGACTTTC.

In this sample, this clonotype turned up a few times. This CDR3 reads CASSQEPNYGYTF. The CDR3 bases are TGCGCCAGCAGCCAAGAGCCCAACTATGGCTACACCTTC. The rearrangement uses TRBV4-1 and TRBJ1-2, with D unclear. CDR3 size: 13 residues. Germline V gives CDR1 MGHRA, CDR2 YSYEKL. The V gene lost 0 bases and the J gene lost 2 bases, with 4 bases spanning the gap.

The sample holds many counts of this clonotype. The V and J genes are TRBV28 and TRBJ2-3; possible D gene TRBD2, 6 bases. Germline V gives CDR1 MDHEN, CDR2 SYDVKM. V dropped 6 bases and J dropped 1 base, with 8 bases sitting between them. This CDR3 has 13 residues. In DNA, the CDR3 is TGTGCCAGCAGGGCTAGCGGCACAGATACGCAGTATTTT. Its protein is CASRASGTDTQYF.

The chain employs TRBV27 and TRBJ2-1; TRBD1 is a possible D gene (6 bases). Deletions cut 4 bases from V and 0 bases from J, with 22 bases between. This CDR3 is 19 amino acids long. The V gene's germline CDR1 is MNHEY and CDR2 SMNVEV (reference sequence). The CDR3 DNA reads as TGTGCCAGCAGTTACGTCCCAGGGGCCATAGCAGGCTCCTACAATGAGCAGTTCTTC. This sequence encodes CASSYVPGAIAGSYNEQFF.

This clonotype was seen many times. The chain links TRBV10-3 to TRBJ2-1, with 9 bases that match TRBD2. The CDR3 covers 15 residues. Germline trimming cut 6 bases from V and 8 bases from J; bases unmatched to any gene: 11. Germline lookup yields CDR1 ENHRY and CDR2 SYGVKD. The CDR3 bases are TGTGCCATCAGCTCTCCGGGACTAGCATCCGATGAGCAGTTCTTC. As protein: CAISSPGLASDEQFF.

The table lists this clonotype with many counts. CDR3 amino acids: CATRVLAENEQFF. The DNA for the CDR3 is TGTGCCACTAGAGTCCTAGCGGAGAATGAGCAGTTCTTC. This rearrangement joins TRBV12-3 or TRBV12-4 to TRBJ2-1; TRBD2 aligns across 7 bases. This CDR3 is built from 13 residues. Unmatched junction bases numbered 10, after V lost 10 bases and J lost 7 bases.

The sample holds many counts of this clonotype. This rearrangement joins TRBV5-1 to TRBJ2-7, with 10 nucleotides matching TRBD2. The CDR3 runs 18 residues. Germline CDR1 SGHRS, CDR2 YFSETQ. V was clipped by 0 bases and J by 0 bases; unmatched bases: 9. The CDR3 loop is CASSLGALAGLGSYEQYF. CDR3 DNA: TGCGCCAGCAGCTTGGGGGCACTAGCGGGACTCGGCTCCTACGAGCAGTACTTC.

This clonotype came up a few times. V gene TRBV20-1 combines with J gene TRBJ2-7; D is ambiguous. Germline V gene data show CDR1 as DFQATT and CDR2 as SNEGSKA (reference sequence). The CDR3 totals 15 residues. V lost 5 bases and J lost 7, with 24 bases in between. CDR3 loop: CSAVPTSSDTNEQYF. DNA of the CDR3: TGCAGTGCTGTTCCAACCTCATCCGACACCAATGAGCAGTACTTC.

This clonotype turned up a few times. This chain connects TRBV6-5 to TRBJ2-7, with 9 bases that match TRBD2. V gave up 8 bases and J gave up 7 bases; unmatched junction bases: 12. In germline, CDR1 is MNHEY, CDR2 SVGAGI. CDR3 size: 14 residues. This chain's CDR3 is CASVGLAGRGEQYF. As DNA, the CDR3 is TGTGCCAGCGTCGGGCTAGCGGGACGAGGGGAGCAGTACTTC.

This clonotype was detected only a few times. V and J are TRBV27 and TRBJ2-3, with 12 bases that match TRBD2. The V segment lost 4 bases and the J segment 10 bases; nucleotides outside the gene matches: 12. Looked up from germline, CDR1 is MNHEY and CDR2 is SMNVEV (reference sequence). CDR3 size: 16 residues. CDR3 DNA: TGTGCCAGCAGTTACACGACTAGCGGGGGCCCCAGGGCGCAGTATTTT. The encoded protein is CASSYTTSGGPRAQYF.

This clonotype was picked up a small number of times. The chain combines TRBV19 with TRBJ1-2; TRBD1 is a possible D gene (6 bases). Germline V CDR1 and CDR2: LNHDA, SQIVND (reference sequence). V was trimmed by 7 bases and J by 2 bases, leaving 17 bases between them. CDR3 length equals 15 residues. The CDR3, as DNA: TGTGCCAGTACCAGAATCAGGGGTGACAACTATGGCTACACCTTC. Translated: CASTRIRGDNYGYTF.

This clonotype was seen only a few times. The CDR3 loop is CASSPAGNQPQHF. DNA of the CDR3: TGTGCCAGCTCACCAGCGGGCAATCAGCCCCAGCATTTT. The chain links TRBV18 to TRBJ1-5, with D uncertain. The CDR3 extends over 13 amino acids. V shed 2 bases and J shed 2 bases, with 4 bases lying between them. Germline loops: CDR1 KGHSH, CDR2 LQKENI.

This clonotype was counted at least ten times. V is TRBV7-2 and J is TRBJ2-7; the D gene is possibly TRBD2 (5 bases). V lost 6 bases and J 2 bases, leaving 14 bases between the germline ends. The germline V gene has CDR1 SGHTA and CDR2 FQGNSA. This CDR3 contains 14 residues. CDR3 DNA: TGTGCCAGCAGTCAACTAGGGCAAACCTACGAGCAGTACTTC. This codes for CASSQLGQTYEQYF.

Turning to this clonotype: One junction end disagrees with the germline gene, perhaps due to a read error. The gene calls are TRBV4-1 and TRBJ2-7; D is unresolved. The germline CDR1 and CDR2 sequences are MGHRA and YSYEKL. CDR3 size: 14 residues. The CDR3 loop reads CASGQEGTVCEQYF. As DNA, the CDR3 is TGCGCCAGCGGCCAAGAAGGCACGGTCTGCGAGCAGTACTTC.

The rearrangement links TRBV7-8 to TRBJ2-1; 8 nucleotides line up with TRBD1. The CDR3 length is 14 residues. V gave up 6 bases and J gave up 7 bases; unmatched junction bases: 8. Per germline, CDR1 SGHVS and CDR2 FQNEAQ. CDR3 amino acids: CASRPRGLGNEQFF. CDR3 nucleotide sequence: TGTGCCAGCAGGCCCAGGGGGCTTGGGAATGAGCAGTTCTTC.

CDR3 sequence: CASMRGGEQYF. The CDR3 DNA reads as TGTGCCAGCATGAGGGGGGGTGAGCAGTACTTC. The genes are TRBV12-3 or TRBV12-4 and TRBJ2-7; D possibly corresponds to TRBD2 (7 bases). Trimming cost V 7 bases and J 7 bases, with 11 bases left between them. The CDR3 is 11 amino acids.

This sequence joins TRBV12-3 or TRBV12-4 and TRBJ2-1, with a possible D match to TRBD2 (6 bases). The CDR3 spans 14 residues. Trimming shortened V by 2 bases and J by 9 bases, and 14 bases separated the two germline ends. The DNA for the CDR3 is TGTGCCAGCAGTTTACGGGGAGGCCCCGGTGAGCAGTTCTTC. It specifies CASSLRGGPGEQFF.

This clonotype showed up just a few times. CDR3 amino acids: CASSPNGVYTEAFF. CDR3 DNA: TGCGCCAGCAGCCCCAACGGGGTTTACACTGAAGCTTTCTTT. The chain combines TRBV5-1 with TRBJ1-1; no firm D call. Germline V CDR1 and CDR2: SGHRS, YFSETQ. Between the trimmed V and J ends, which lost 4 bases and 3 bases, there was a span of 13 bases. The CDR3 totals 14 residues. Based on the CDR3 plus reference TRBV5-1 and TRBJ1-1, the full variable domain is KAGVTQTPRYLIKTRGQQVTLSCSPISGHRSVSWYQQTPGQGLQFLFEYFSETQRNKGNFPGRFSGRQFSNSRSEMNVSTLELGDSALYLCASSPNGVYTEAFFGQGTRLTVV.

A note on this clonotype: A junction boundary mismatches the germline segment, possibly from a read error. V and J are TRBV20-1 and TRBJ1-2, with TRBD1 identical over 7 bases. Looked up from germline, CDR1 is DFQATT and CDR2 is SNEGSKA (reference sequence). The CDR3 is made up of 14 amino acids. The CDR3 here is CSAETGARDYGCTF. The CDR3, as DNA: TGCAGTGCTGAAACAGGGGCGCGGGACTATGGCTGCACCTTC.